The entry that follows covers one TCR beta chain sequence. Some clones are missing from TCRdb's copy, which holds only in-frame ones; the method was immunoSEQ multiplex PCR. The data hold 330,000 or so clones, with 87% observed a single time. V was pared by 1 base and J by 4 bases, with 14 bases of the junction left unmatched. Germline-derived CDR1 and CDR2 are MGHRA and YSYEKL. The CDR3 runs to 19 residues. This sample is drawn from a study of blood T cell repertoires in COVID-19. The TCR originated in a man aged 25-40 years with COVID-19, enrolled during active disease. Sequencing used peripheral blood. The J gene is TRBJ2-1, the V gene TRBV4-1; 9 nucleotides match TRBD1. The CDR3 DNA reads TGCGCCAGCAGCCAAGGTGCAGTTGGGACAGGGAAAACGTACAATGAGCAGTTCTTC. Protein: CASSQGAVGTGKTYNEQFF.